The entry that follows covers one TCR beta chain sequence. The target antigen is unknown. The length of the CDR3 is 12 residues. In germline, CDR1 is DFQATT, CDR2 SNEGSKA (reference sequence). Trimming removed 2 bases from V and 8 bases from J, with 12 bases in between. The entry originates in a study of vaccination and CD4 T cells after COVID-19. Study-wide background: Overlapping spike pools from SARS-CoV-2 and HCoV-NL63, HCoV-OC43 and HCoV-229E served as culture stimuli. Treatment of control cultures consisted of a CEFX pool, an HIV-1 Nef pool, or no peptide.

Cultured CD4+ T cell DNA underwent sequencing with the Oncomine TCR Beta short-read assay. TCRdb re-called the PCR reads through MiXCR, storing one row per CDR3 protein. The sample comprises about 20,000 distinct CDR3 sequences, approximately 40% of which are singletons, and more than 8.5% rests with the top ten. Time point reported: late sampling 161 to 241 days after vaccination in a few convalescent patients. Indicated treatment: roughly 10-day PBMC culture with coronavirus spike peptide pools or control peptides (ViraFEST assay). Via ViraFEST, peptide pools expanded antigen-specific T cells before TCR sequencing. IL-2 (around 10 IU/ml) and peptide pools (about 9.4 ug/ml) were added to cultures of approximately 2 million PBMCs per well.

This receptor was identified in a human donor who had recovered from COVID-19. The sequenced sample was CD4+ T cells from blood, cultured in vitro, obtained about 7 months after SARS-CoV-2 vaccination. The V call is TRBV20-1, the J call TRBJ1-1; TRBD1 is a possible D gene (5 bases). The CDR3 sequence: CSARKRQFEAFF. CDR3 bases: TGCAGTGCTAGAAAGAGACAGTTCGAAGCTTTCTTT.